Following are 23 T cell receptor beta chains from one sample sequenced in a study of blood T cell repertoires in COVID-19. Sequenced by immunoSEQ multiplex PCR; TCRdb stores in-frame clones only, minus some. The data contain roughly 330,000 clones, 70% to 90% of them singletons. Material for sequencing was peripheral blood. The receptors originated from a woman in her forties or fifties with active or convalescent COVID-19.

This clone turned up a few times. The CDR3 loop reads CASSLRTELYNSPLHF. In DNA, the CDR3 is TGCGCCAGCAGCCTAAGGACAGAGCTTTATAATTCACCCCTCCACTTT. The chain combines TRBV4-1 with TRBJ1-6, with D possibly TRBD1 on 6 matching bases. Trimming cost V 4 bases and J 4 bases, with 14 bases left between them. The CDR3 spans 16 residues. In germline, CDR1 is MGHRA, CDR2 YSYEKL.

This clone was seen just once. J is TRBJ2-5 and V is TRBV5-1; unclear D gene. The CDR3 extends over 14 amino acids. Trimming took 0 bases from V and 1 from J, leaving 7 bases between them. CDR1 is SGHRS, CDR2 YFSETQ, per germline. The CDR3 region is CASSLVARQETQYF. The DNA for the CDR3 is TGCGCCAGCAGCTTGGTGGCTCGCCAAGAGACCCAGTACTTC.

This clone was observed a single time. The chain joins TRBV19 to TRBJ1-2; D unclear. Between the trimmed V and J ends, which lost 4 bases and 7 bases, there was a span of 10 bases. CDR3 length: 12 residues. From germline, CDR1 is LNHDA and CDR2 SQIVND (reference sequence). This chain's CDR3 is CASSTQHAGYTF. In DNA, the CDR3 is TGTGCCAGTAGTACACAGCATGCTGGCTACACCTTC. Full variable domain (outside the CDR3, taken from reference TRBV19 and TRBJ1-2): DGGITQSPKYLFRKEGQNVTLSCEQNLNHDAMYWYRQDPGQGLRLIYYSQIVNDFQKGDIAEGYSVSREKKESFPLTVTSAQKNPTAFYLCASSTQHAGYTFGSGTRLTVV.

The rearrangement uses TRBV29-1 and TRBJ2-5, with D tentatively TRBD2 (7 bases). The CDR3 covers 13 residues. V was cut by 4 bases and J by 6 bases, with 15 bases left in between. Per the germline V gene, CDR1 is SQVTM and CDR2 is ANQGSEA. Written as DNA, the CDR3 is TGCAGCGTTGCCAAGATGGGGGGGCAGACCCAGTACTTC. It codes for CSVAKMGGQTQYF.

A few counts support this clone. The sample holds other DNA sequences that translate to the same CDR3. This chain uses TRBV2 with TRBJ2-2; 7 nucleotides line up with TRBD1. From germline, CDR1 is SNHLY and CDR2 FYNNEI. The J segment lost 0 bases and the V segment lost 7 bases, leaving 2 bases of the junction unmatched. This CDR3 contains 14 residues. In DNA form, the CDR3 reads TGTGCCAGCAAAGACAGGGCGAACACCGGGGAGCTGTTTTTT. This encodes CASKDRANTGELFF. The whole variable domain, filled in from reference TRBV2 and TRBJ2-2, reads EPEVTQTPSHQVTQMGQEVILRCVPISNHLYFYWYRQILGQKVEFLVSFYNNEISEKSEIFDDQFSVERPDGSNFTLKIRSTKLEDSAMYFCASKDRANTGELFFGEGSRLTVL.

The chain couples TRBV11-2 to TRBJ2-6, with D maybe TRBD1 (5 bases). The CDR3 sequence is 19 residues long. The V end lost 1 base, the J end lost 0 bases, and 16 bases lay between the germline ends. Germline CDR1 SGHAT, CDR2 FQNNGV. The CDR3 sequence is CASSLVLSWQGSGANVLTF. Written as DNA, the CDR3 is TGTGCCAGCAGCTTAGTGTTGAGCTGGCAGGGCTCTGGGGCCAACGTCCTGACTTTC.

This chain joins TRBV11-2 and TRBJ1-4, with unresolved D. The V gene's germline CDR1 is SGHAT and CDR2 FQNNGV. The CDR3 is 14 amino acids. Trimming shortened V by 3 bases and J by 4 bases, and 9 bases separated the two germline ends. The CDR3 sequence: CASSLIHNNEKLFF. The CDR3 coding sequence is TGTGCCAGCAGCTTGATACATAATAATGAAAAACTGTTTTTT.

This clone was detected a few times. The chain links TRBV4-3 to TRBJ1-5; the D is unclear. The germline CDR1 and CDR2 sequences are LGHNA and YSLEER. The V end lost 3 bases, the J end lost 0 bases, and 21 bases lay between the germline ends. The CDR3 covers 19 residues. Written as DNA, the CDR3 is TGCGCCAGCAGCCAGGGTCAGATCGGGTCAATGACTAGCAATCAGCCCCAGCATTTT. Translating gives CASSQGQIGSMTSNQPQHF.

This clone has only one observation. The junction does not match germline at one end; this may be a read error. The CDR3 sequence: CASSLTGVKERLFF. In DNA form, the CDR3 reads TGTGCCAGCAGTTTAACGGGGGTTAAGGAAAGACTGTTTTTT. The V call is TRBV27, the J call TRBJ1-4, with D maybe TRBD1 (5 bases). Germline CDR1 reads MNHEY; CDR2 reads SMNVEV (reference sequence). This CDR3 spans 14 amino acids. The complete variable domain, with remaining parts taken from reference TRBV27 and TRBJ1-4, reads EAQVTQNPRYLITVTGKKLTVTCSQNMNHEYMSWYRQDPGLGLRQIYYSMNVEVTDKGDVPEGYKVSRKEKRNFPLILESPSPNQTSLYFCASSLTGVKERLFFGSGTQLSVL.

The chain employs TRBV7-8 and TRBJ2-7, with TRBD1 identical over 9 bases. V shed 5 bases, J shed 1 base, and the junction held 6 bases outside the gene matches. This CDR3 contains 15 residues. Germline V gene lookup returns CDR1 SGHVS and CDR2 FQNEAQ. CDR3 in DNA: TGTGCCAGCAGCATCGGGACAGGGAGTTCCTACGAGCAGTACTTC. Protein: CASSIGTGSSYEQYF. Looking up the rest from reference TRBV7-8 and TRBJ2-7 gives the full variable domain: GAGVSQSPRYKVAKRGQDVALRCDPISGHVSLFWYQQALGQGPEFLTYFQNEAQLDKSGLPSDRFFAERPEGSVSTLKIQRTQQEDSAVYLCASSIGTGSSYEQYFGPGTRLTVT.

About this clone itself: At one end, the junction sequence differs from germline, possibly due to a read error. The CDR3: CATSPGTGPSYEQYF. The CDR3 DNA reads TGTGCCACCAGTCCGGGGACAGGGCCTTCCTACGAGCAGTACTTC. This chain uses TRBV27 with TRBJ2-7, with 9 bases lining up with TRBD1. Germline V gene sequence: CDR1 MNHEY, CDR2 SMNVEV (reference sequence). The CDR3 length is 15 residues.

J is TRBJ2-5 and V is TRBV5-5, with TRBD1 matching 9 bases. This CDR3 has 14 amino acids. The germline gives CDR1 SGHKS, CDR2 YYEKEE (reference sequence). Trimming took 4 bases from V and 2 from J; bases not matched to a gene: 3. CDR3 amino acids: CASSPGTGQETQYF. CDR3 in DNA: TGTGCCAGCAGCCCGGGGACAGGGCAAGAGACCCAGTACTTC.

V is TRBV18 and J is TRBJ2-1, with a tentative D call TRBD2 (6 bases). This CDR3 has 15 amino acids. CDR1 and CDR2 (germline): KGHSH, LQKENI. Trimming took off 4 bases at V and 3 bases at J, with 13 bases between the two ends. The CDR3 DNA reads as TGTGCCAGCTCACTTTCGACTAGATTCTACAATGAGCAGTTCTTC. Its translation: CASSLSTRFYNEQFF.

The chain combines TRBV15 with TRBJ1-1; 8 positions agree with TRBD1. The germline gives CDR1 LNHNV, CDR2 YYDKDF (reference sequence). Trimming at V came to 1 base and at J to 4 bases, leaving 5 bases not matched to a gene. The CDR3 consists of 15 residues. CDR3 protein: CATSRAQGAFTEAFF. CDR3 nucleotides: TGTGCCACCAGCAGAGCCCAGGGGGCATTCACTGAAGCTTTCTTT.

The sample holds one count of this clone. At the DNA level, this CDR3 is encoded by other sequences in the same sample as well. The V gene is TRBV9, the J gene TRBJ1-2; TRBD1 matches at 9 bases. The V segment lost 0 bases and the J segment 5 bases; nucleotides outside the gene matches: 2. Per the germline V gene, CDR1 is SGDLS and CDR2 is YYNGEE. This CDR3 spans 14 amino acids. Here the CDR3 DNA reads TGTGCCAGCAGCGTAGGGACAGGGGAGTATGGCTACACCTTC. Amino acids: CASSVGTGEYGYTF.

The chain links TRBV19 to TRBJ2-1, with 11 nucleotides matching TRBD2. The CDR3 runs 19 residues. V shed 3 bases, J shed 7 bases, and the junction held 17 bases outside the gene matches. Germline assignment: CDR1 LNHDA and CDR2 SQIVND (reference sequence). The CDR3 DNA reads as TGTGCCAGTAGTATTGGGGCTAGCGGGAGGAGGGGCTGGGGTAATGAGCAGTTCTTC. Translating gives CASSIGASGRRGWGNEQFF.

The chain has TRBV7-9 and TRBJ1-4, with D possibly TRBD1 on 6 matching bases. Germline V lookup: CDR1 SEHNR, CDR2 FQNEAQ (reference sequence). Trimming took 3 bases from V and 5 from J, leaving 10 bases between them. The CDR3 is 14 amino acids. The CDR3 nucleotides are TGTGCCAGCAGCTTCGGAAGGGGGAATGAAAAACTGTTTTTT. This sequence encodes CASSFGRGNEKLFF.

This clone showed up just a few times. The V gene is TRBV29-1, the J gene TRBJ2-3; TRBD2 matches at 10 bases. The V gene's germline CDR1 is SQVTM and CDR2 ANQGSEA. The length of the CDR3 is 17 residues. With 2 bases clipped from V and 0 bases from J, the junction kept 8 bases outside the gene matches. The DNA of the CDR3 is TGCAGCGTTGAATGGCGGACTAGCGGTGCTAGCACAGATACGCAGTATTTT. This sequence encodes CSVEWRTSGASTDTQYF.

The chain has TRBV6-5 and TRBJ2-3, with 9 bases fitting TRBD2. The CDR3 spans 15 residues. Trimming took 2 bases from V and 0 from J; bases not matched to a gene: 0. Per the germline V gene, CDR1 is MNHEY and CDR2 is SVGAGI. CDR3 in DNA: TGTGCCAGCAGTTACGGGACTAGCAGCACAGATACGCAGTATTTT. This encodes CASSYGTSSTDTQYF.

The chain combines TRBV10-3 with TRBJ2-1, with 11 positions matching TRBD2. The CDR3 contains 15 residues. Per the germline V gene, CDR1 is ENHRY and CDR2 is SYGVKD. V lost 6 bases and J lost 0; bases outside the gene matches: 1. CDR3 residues: CAIRTSGSSYNEQFF. CDR3 coding DNA: TGTGCCATCAGAACTAGCGGGAGCTCCTACAATGAGCAGTTCTTC.

V usage is TRBV13 and J usage is TRBJ2-7, with TRBD1 matching 7 bases. The V gene's germline CDR1 is PRHDT and CDR2 FYEKMQ (reference sequence). The trim removed 0 bases at V and 2 bases at J, leaving 10 bases unmatched. This CDR3 spans 17 amino acids. Here the CDR3 DNA reads TGTGCCAGCAGCTTAGGGGCCGAGGGGGCCAGGGCCTACGAGCAGTACTTC. It is translated as CASSLGAEGARAYEQYF.

The gene calls are TRBV7-2 and TRBJ2-5; 7 bases map to TRBD2. The trim removed 0 bases at V and 1 base at J, leaving 5 bases unmatched. The CDR3 has 16 residues. From germline, CDR1 is SGHTA and CDR2 FQGNSA. As DNA, the CDR3 is TGTGCCAGCAGCTTAGCGTCGACTAGCAGCCAAGAGACCCAGTACTTC. Protein product: CASSLASTSSQETQYF. Looking up the rest from reference TRBV7-2 and TRBJ2-5 gives the full variable domain: GAGVSQSPSNKVTEKGKDVELRCDPISGHTALYWYRQSLGQGLEFLIYFQGNSAPDKSGLPSDRFSAERTGGSVSTLTIQRTQQEDSAVYLCASSLASTSSQETQYFGPGTRLLVL.

V gene TRBV7-3 combines with J gene TRBJ1-2, with 7 bases aligning to TRBD1. Looked up from germline, CDR1 is SGHTA and CDR2 is FQGTGA. CDR3 length: 14 amino acids. J lost 1 base, V lost 6 bases, and 5 bases had no gene match. CDR3 in DNA: TGTGCCAGCAGTCATGGACAGGATAACTATGGCTACACCTTC. It encodes CASSHGQDNYGYTF. Full variable domain (missing parts from reference TRBV7-3 and TRBJ1-2): GAGVSQTPSNKVTEKGKYVELRCDPISGHTALYWYRQSLGQGPEFLIYFQGTGAADDSGLPNDRFFAVRPEGSVSTLKIQRTERGDSAVYLCASSHGQDNYGYTFGSGTRLTVV.